This TCR beta chain was observed in a study of T cell responses to AZD1222 COVID-19 vaccine. TCRdb's copy holds only in-frame clones and misses some; the assay was immunoSEQ multiplex PCR. The table records around 110,000 clones, roughly nine tenths of them present only once. Source: peripheral blood, taken on day 0 of AZD1222 vaccination. This TCR was sampled from an adult in good health.

The CDR3 reads CASSPPEETQYF. The CDR3, as DNA: TGTGCCAGCTCACCACCAGAAGAGACCCAGTACTTC. The chain links TRBV18 to TRBJ2-5; the D is unclear. V lost 0 bases to trimming and J lost 3 bases, with 2 bases between them. The CDR3 totals 12 residues. Germline V gene sequence: CDR1 KGHSH, CDR2 LQKENI.